The rows below give T cell receptor beta chains drawn from one sample of a study of blood T cell repertoires in COVID-19. Profiling relied on immunoSEQ multiplex PCR, and the TCRdb table lists in-frame clones only, not all of them. In the table there are fewer than 200,000 clones, about 88% of which are singletons. The sequenced sample consisted of PBMCs or T cells enriched from blood (not recorded which). The source of these receptors is a man over 45 who had recovered from COVID-19. The CDR3 runs from the conserved cysteine through the conserved F or W. D genes are given only for firm matches. A clone size is listed for some rows: how often the clone was seen (once, few, many), or a class if it is expanded.

- | - | TRBJ1-1 | TRBV19 | CASSTGWRNTEAFF | TGTGCCAGTAGTACGGGATGGAGGAACACTGAAGCTTTCTTT
- | - | TRBJ1-5 | TRBV6-1 | CASSEREDLPNQPQHF | TGTGCCAGCAGTGAAAGGGAGGACTTACCCAATCAGCCCCAGCATTTT
TRBD2 | once | TRBJ2-2 | TRBV2 | CASSSGGLNTGELFF | TGTGCCAGCAGTAGCGGGGGCCTGAACACCGGGGAGCTGTTTTTT
- | - | TRBJ1-6 | TRBV5-6 | CASSIGQLSYNSPLHF | TGTGCCAGCAGCATCGGACAGCTCTCATATAATTCACCCCTCCACTTT
- | - | TRBJ1-6 | TRBV4-1 | CASSQEGHNNSPLHF | TGCGCCAGCAGCCAAGAGGGACATAATAATTCACCCCTCCACTTT
- | - | TRBJ1-1 | TRBV18 | CASSPPYVGLDTEAFF | TGTGCCAGCTCACCACCGTACGTGGGCTTGGACACTGAAGCTTTCTTT
- | - | TRBJ2-1 | TRBV5-3 | CARSLGWGVEQFF | TGTGCCAGAAGCTTGGGTTGGGGCGTTGAGCAGTTCTTC
TRBD2 | - | TRBJ2-5 | TRBV2 | CASPSAPGGETQYF | TGTGCCAGCCCTTCGGCCCCGGGAGGGGAGACCCAGTACTTC
TRBD2 | - | TRBJ2-1 | TRBV12-3/TRBV12-4 | CASTGGMGNEQFF | TGTGCCAGCACGGGAGGGATGGGCAATGAGCAGTTCTTC
TRBD1 | - | TRBJ1-2 | TRBV3-1/TRBV3-2 | CASSQVGGGHYGYTF | TGTGCCAGCAGCCAAGTAGGGGGCGGACACTATGGCTACACCTTC
- | - | TRBJ2-7 | TRBV5-8 | CASSQGRIFYPLYEQYF | TGTGCCAGCAGCCAGGGGCGGATTTTTTACCCACTCTACGAGCAGTACTTC
TRBD2 | - | TRBJ2-5 | TRBV3-1/TRBV3-2 | CASSQFTSGGTQYF | TGTGCCAGCAGCCAATTTACTAGCGGGGGTACCCAGTACTTC
TRBD1 | - | TRBJ1-6 | TRBV4-2 | CASSQGGQGGSPLHF | TGTGCCAGCAGCCAAGGAGGACAGGGTGGCTCACCCCTCCACTTT
TRBD2 | few | TRBJ2-1 | TRBV6-1 | CASSEARILAGGLNEQFF | TGTGCCAGCAGTGAAGCGCGCATTCTAGCGGGGGGGCTCAATGAGCAGTTCTTC
- | - | TRBJ2-3 | TRBV12-3/TRBV12-4 | CASRVTPTDTQYF | TGTGCCAGCAGGGTGACTCCCACAGATACGCAGTATTTT
TRBD1 | few | TRBJ1-2 | TRBV7-9 | CASSSSTHGQANYGYTF | TGTGCCAGCAGCTCCTCAACACACGGACAGGCTAACTATGGCTACACCTTC
- | - | TRBJ1-1 | TRBV7-9 | CASSLVGGNTEAFF | TGTGCCAGCAGCTTAGTCGGGGGAAACACTGAAGCTTTCTTT
- | once | TRBJ1-3 | TRBV4-1 | CASSPLPVSGNTIYF | TGCGCCAGCAGCCCGTTACCGGTCTCTGGAAACACCATATATTTT
TRBD1 | - | TRBJ1-1 | TRBV11-2 | CASRPTGDTEAFF | TGTGCCAGCAGGCCAACAGGGGACACTGAAGCTTTCTTT
- | - | TRBJ2-1 | TRBV15 | CATSTKDRTPYNEQFF | TGTGCCACCAGCACCAAAGACAGAACTCCCTACAATGAGCAGTTCTTC
- | - | TRBJ1-1 | TRBV2 | CASALDMYTEAFF | TGTGCCAGCGCCCTAGATATGTACACTGAAGCTTTCTTT
TRBD1 | - | TRBJ1-6 | TRBV6-5 | CASSTDRAASPLHF | TGTGCCAGCTCCACGGACAGGGCGGCTTCACCCCTCCACTTT
TRBD2 | few | TRBJ2-1 | TRBV5-1 | CASSLGGGAYNEQFF | TGCGCCAGCAGCTTGGGCGGGGGGGCGTACAATGAGCAGTTCTTC
TRBD2 | few | TRBJ2-1 | TRBV12-5 | CASGLVPGLAGARTYNEQFF | TGTGCTAGTGGTTTGGTACCCGGACTAGCGGGGGCTAGGACCTACAATGAGCAGTTCTTC
- | - | TRBJ2-7 | TRBV5-1 | CASSLTLLQGTEQYF | TGCGCCAGCAGCTTAACTCTACTACAGGGTACCGAGCAGTACTTC
- | - | TRBJ1-6 | TRBV7-2 | CASSLANYTPLHF | TGTGCCAGCAGCTTAGCGAACTATACACCCCTCCACTTT
- | - | TRBJ1-1 | TRBV18 | CASSTNMNTEAFF | TGTGCCAGTTCAACGAACATGAACACTGAAGCTTTCTTT
TRBD1 | - | TRBJ1-2 | TRBV29-1 | CSVEGGTGIYGYTF | TGCAGCGTTGAAGGCGGGACAGGGATCTATGGCTACACCTTC